These 5 T cell receptor beta chains share one sample of origin, sequenced in a study of blood T cell repertoires in COVID-19. The protocol was immunoSEQ multiplex PCR, while the TCRdb copy is restricted to in-frame clones and leaves out a portion. The sample has 140,000 or so clones, 75% to 85% seen once; the top ten hold about 4%. The specimen was peripheral blood. The receptors here all came from a man aged 65-85 years who had recovered from COVID-19.

This chain joins TRBV5-1 and TRBJ2-1; D may be TRBD1 (5 bases). With 2 bases removed from V and 6 bases from J, the gap between germline ends came to 9 bases. CDR3 length: 13 residues. Germline loops: CDR1 SGHRS, CDR2 YFSETQ. The CDR3 spells CASSFSQGNEQFF. The CDR3 DNA follows: TGCGCCAGCAGCTTCTCCCAGGGCAATGAGCAGTTCTTC.

The chain has TRBV19 and TRBJ2-5, with D maybe TRBD2 (5 bases). This CDR3 contains 13 residues. Germline lookup yields CDR1 LNHDA and CDR2 SQIVND (reference sequence). The germline V and J ends were trimmed by 4 bases and 5 bases, with 11 bases remaining between them. The CDR3 spells CASSTDGVETQYF. The CDR3 bases are TGTGCCAGTAGTACAGACGGGGTGGAGACCCAGTACTTC.

This clone was recorded a few times. The gene calls are TRBV6-5 and TRBJ2-2, with D unclear. In germline, CDR1 is MNHEY, CDR2 SVGAGI. V was trimmed by 2 bases and J by 6 bases, leaving 7 bases between them. This CDR3 is built from 13 residues. As DNA, the CDR3 is TGTGCCAGCAGTTACAAAGAGTCCGGGGAGCTGTTTTTT. It yields the protein CASSYKESGELFF.

This clone has just one count. The chain carries TRBV7-6 and TRBJ2-1, with 11 nucleotides matching TRBD2. The CDR3 length is 16 residues. Germline CDR1 SGHVS, CDR2 FNYEAQ. V dropped 0 bases and J dropped 8; count of bases not matched to a gene: 6. The CDR3 reads CASSLATSGIGDEQFF. CDR3 sequence (DNA): TGTGCCAGCAGCTTAGCGACTAGCGGGATCGGGGATGAGCAGTTCTTC. Filled out from reference TRBV7-6 and TRBJ2-1, the complete variable domain reads GAGVSQSPRYKVTKRGQDVALRCDPISGHVSLYWYRQALGQGPEFLTYFNYEAQQDKSGLPNDRFSAERPEGSISTLTIQRTEQRDSAMYRCASSLATSGIGDEQFFGPGTRLTVL.

The rearrangement joins TRBV5-1 to TRBJ1-4; 7 positions agree with TRBD1. With V trimmed by 3 bases and J by 7 bases, 3 bases remained unmatched. In germline, CDR1 is SGHRS, CDR2 YFSETQ. CDR3 length: 13 residues. CDR3 in amino acids: CASSSGTAEKLFF. The CDR3 DNA sequence: TGCGCCAGCAGCTCAGGGACAGCTGAAAAACTGTTTTTT.